The sequence of this T cell receptor (beta chain) was determined in a study of PD-1 blockade in classical Hodgkin lymphoma (dated by TCRdb to 2018 to 2021). With respect to the entire study: Nivolumab dosing was 3 mg/kg intravenously every 2 weeks, continuing until either disease progression or unacceptable toxicity. The study used CyTOF and TCR beta sequencing to define a peripheral blood immune signature of response to PD-1 blockade in classical Hodgkin lymphoma.

Genomic DNA was isolated using the Qiagen DNeasy kit from unsorted PBMCs as well as from negatively selected CD4+ and CD8+ fractions. Amplification of TCR beta CDR3 regions was done by immunoSEQ multiplex PCR with primers that anneal to V and J segments. A synthetic immune receptor repertoire was used to minimize amplification bias, and remaining bias was computationally removed after sequencing. The study's processing was this. Repertoire diversity was quantified as the Shannon entropy index using custom Python scripts. The unsorted, CD4+ and CD8+ repertoires were each analyzed separately, with the exception of combined analyses, where CD4+ and CD8+ sequences were merged in silico. Clonal expansion was defined as at least a 2-fold frequency increase after treatment relative to C1D1, with a pseudocount of 0.5 for undetected baseline clones. Singleton clones were defined as clones with 0 or 1 copy at C1D1, and non-singleton clones were defined as clones with 2 or more copies. Clones expanded in unsorted samples were assigned a CD4+, CD8+ or unknown annotation through matching of protein sequences in sorted samples from the same patient. Wilcoxon tests on paired samples were used to test changes in diversity from C1D1 to C4D1. What TCRdb holds here is the immuneACCESS table cut down to in-frame rearrangements. Part of the clones is not present; checked against another copy, under half of the missing clones reflect an unresolved V gene, and the others are unexplained. V, J and clone size are those of that table, while D and trimming were read from the DNA. Across this sample there are about 97,000 clones, with roughly 91% seen only once. Clones ranked in the top ten supply about 6.1% of the sample.

As to this clone: No antigen is known for it. The sample holds no much larger clone one base away, and base qualities are not on file.

What the authors observed across the whole study: Newly diagnosed patients were reported to have lower baseline TCR diversity than healthy donors, and relapsed/refractory patients were reported to have lower baseline TCR diversity still. Lower diversity was seen in patients whose nivolumab began less than 1 year after ASCT, and these patients were left out of later analyses so that immune reconstitution would not confound the results. A significant rise by C4D1 was seen in CD4+ but not CD8+ TCR diversity (p=0.0027 vs p=0.16), with the rise being most apparent in complete responders (p=0.02). The study covered only a single clinical trial cohort, and the causes of the repertoire differences, possibly disease activity or prior therapy, were still not defined. Baseline diversity similar to that of newly diagnosed patients was observed in trial patients achieving complete response, whereas significantly lower diversity was observed in partial responders and progressors.

CDR1 and CDR2 are drawn from the germline V gene: SGHDN, FVKESK. The CDR3 measures 13 amino acids from cysteine to phenylalanine. Only CDR3 DNA remains: 39 bases, in frame from the first base. V and J are truncated by 7 bases and 4 bases respectively, leaving an intervening sequence of 13 bases. What this sample's time point label stands for: cycle 2 day 1 (C2D1) of nivolumab. All trial patients had relapsed after autologous stem cell transplantation, with cohorts A, B and C differing in prior brentuximab vedotin exposure. The trial cohort included some 53 patients with relapsed/refractory classical Hodgkin lymphoma, and each patient had a best overall response of complete response, partial response or progressive disease. In the multi-cohort phase II CheckMate 205 trial, trial patients received single-agent nivolumab. An independent review committee assessed best overall response using the 2007 International Working Group response criteria. Trial PBMCs were collected just before the start of nivolumab (C1D1) and during therapy at cycle 2 day 1 and cycle 4 day 1. Peripheral blood was collected in 8 mL Vacutainer Cell Preparation Tubes, from which PBMCs were isolated by centrifugation and then cryopreserved.

The clonotype originates from a human donor with classical Hodgkin lymphoma. This chain joins TRBV14 to TRBJ2-5; the D region possibly corresponds to TRBD1 (6 bases align). Material: peripheral blood mononuclear cells (PBMCs), obtained before the second cycle of nivolumab. The DNA reads as follows: TGTGCCAGCACCAGGGGTGTAGGAGAGACCCAGTACTTC. This gives the protein CASTRGVGETQYF.